One sample yielded the 10 T cell receptor beta chains listed below, sequenced in a study of cytomegalovirus exposure and HLA in healthy donors. The data were produced by immunoSEQ multiplex PCR, yet TCRdb's version contains in-frame clones alone and is incomplete. The sample includes 65,000 to 95,000 clones, approximately 95% of them seen just once. The material sequenced was PBMCs. The source is a man aged 18 to 30 in good health and CMV-seronegative.

The chain links TRBV14 to TRBJ1-2, with D possibly TRBD1 on 6 matching bases. Trimming removed 4 bases from V and 6 bases from J, with 18 bases in between. The CDR3 spans 15 residues. Looked up from germline, CDR1 is SGHDN and CDR2 is FVKESK. This CDR3 is CASSLYSGTLDGYTF. The CDR3 DNA is TGTGCCAGCAGCCTCTATTCTGGGACATTGGATGGCTACACCTTC.

V gene TRBV7-9 combines with J gene TRBJ2-5, with D uncertain. This CDR3 comprises 16 residues. V lost 2 bases, J lost 5 bases, and 18 bases lay in between. Germline values: CDR1 SEHNR, CDR2 FQNEAQ (reference sequence). CDR3 DNA sequence: TGTGCCAGCAGCTTAAGCTCCAGGTCCCGAAGGGAGACCCAGTACTTC. This sequence encodes CASSLSSRSRRETQYF.

This chain links TRBV10-3 with TRBJ2-2; D is possibly TRBD2 (6 bases). The germline CDR1 and CDR2 sequences are ENHRY and SYGVKD. The V end lost 10 bases, the J end lost 5 bases, and 14 bases lay between the germline ends. The CDR3 extends over 13 amino acids. The CDR3 nucleotides are TGTGCCACCGGAGGGGACTTGACCGGGGAGCTGTTTTTT. It codes for CATGGDLTGELFF.

The chain carries TRBV29-1 and TRBJ1-3; no definite D call. The CDR3 totals 14 residues. Trimming pared 5 bases from V and 0 bases from J, leaving 11 bases between. Germline V CDR1 and CDR2: SQVTM, ANQGSEA. CDR3 in DNA: TGCAGCGTTTCGACTGAGAGCTCTGGAAACACCATATATTTT. Translation: CSVSTESSGNTIYF. Variable domain in full (rest from reference TRBV29-1 and TRBJ1-3): SAVISQKPSRDICQRGTSLTIQCQVDSQVTMMFWYRQQPGQSLTLIATANQGSEATYESGFVIDKFPISRPNLTFSTLTVSNMSPEDSSIYLCSVSTESSGNTIYFGEGSWLTVV.

The genes are TRBV6-1 and TRBJ2-1, with 10 bases aligning to TRBD2. V trimming: 8 bases; J trimming: 2 bases; junction bases outside the gene matches: 6. This CDR3 is 15 amino acids long. In germline, CDR1 is MNHNS, CDR2 SASEGT. The CDR3 DNA reads as TGTGCCAGCGTTACAACTAGCGGGACCTACAATGAGCAGTTCTTC. This sequence encodes CASVTTSGTYNEQFF.

The V gene is TRBV5-1, the J gene TRBJ2-5; 8 bases are shared with TRBD2. V trimming: 4 bases; J trimming: 4 bases; junction bases outside the gene matches: 12. The CDR3 sequence is 16 residues long. In germline, CDR1 is SGHRS, CDR2 YFSETQ. For the CDR3, the DNA is TGCGCCAGCAGCCCCTTAGGCTCGCTAGCGGGAGAGACCCAGTACTTC. It specifies CASSPLGSLAGETQYF.

V and J are TRBV21-1 and TRBJ2-3; the listed D gene, TRBD2, was not tested against the DNA. TRBV21-1 corresponds to a pseudogene. This CDR3 region has 12 residues. As DNA, the CDR3 is TGTGCCAGCAGCCGCCGGGACCCCGGGGGGTATTTT. Amino acids: CASSRRDPGGYF.

The genes are TRBV27 and TRBJ2-6; a weak D match, TRBD2 (5 bases). CDR1 and CDR2 (germline): MNHEY, SMNVEV (reference sequence). This CDR3 has 15 residues. V was clipped by 5 bases and J by 4 bases, with 12 bases between them. CDR3 loop: CASSKRETGANVLTF. CDR3 nucleotide sequence: TGTGCCAGCAGTAAAAGGGAGACCGGGGCCAACGTCCTGACTTTC.

This chain joins TRBV19 and TRBJ1-3; no firm D call. The V and J ends lost 4 bases and 4 bases respectively, with 11 bases between them. Germline CDR1 and CDR2: LNHDA and SQIVND (reference sequence). The CDR3 is 14 residues long. CDR3 sequence reads: CASSTGLKGNTIYF. As DNA, the CDR3 is TGTGCCAGTAGTACCGGACTGAAAGGAAACACCATATATTTT.

This rearrangement joins TRBV30 to TRBJ1-2; 8 bases agree with TRBD1. The CDR3 has 15 amino acids. Looked up from germline, CDR1 is GTSNPN and CDR2 is SVGIG (reference sequence). V shed 1 base and J 4 bases; nucleotides not matched to a gene: 8. The CDR3 DNA sequence: TGTGCCTGGAGTGGCGGACAGGGAGTATTCTATGGCTACACCTTC. Translation: CAWSGGQGVFYGYTF.